Given below is one T cell receptor beta chain in context. Its cognate antigen is unknown. This entry comes from a study of monozygotic twins with inflammatory bowel disease. Broader study findings: Researchers were unable to tell different T cell subtypes apart. Healthy co-twins exceeded IBD patients in TCRbeta diversity as measured by inverse Simpson. IBD patients share fewer clonotypes with other people than healthy twins do, especially with disease activity.

UMIs were attached via template switching, each with a 6-nucleotide sample barcode. Each CDR3 protein gets one entry in TCRdb, which reprocessed the 5' RACE reads and gives no DNA. The sample table includes around 450,000 distinct CDR3 sequences. Germline CDR1 SGHDN, CDR2 FVKESK. This CDR3 has 19 residues. This chain joins TRBV14 and TRBJ2-1; TCRdb indicates TRBD1, and absent DNA this call remains unverified. Source material: blood. The TCR comes from a human donor with ulcerative colitis or Crohn's disease, or a healthy co-twin of an affected twin (not recorded which). The CDR3 here is CASSPRGTGRWSSYNEQFF.